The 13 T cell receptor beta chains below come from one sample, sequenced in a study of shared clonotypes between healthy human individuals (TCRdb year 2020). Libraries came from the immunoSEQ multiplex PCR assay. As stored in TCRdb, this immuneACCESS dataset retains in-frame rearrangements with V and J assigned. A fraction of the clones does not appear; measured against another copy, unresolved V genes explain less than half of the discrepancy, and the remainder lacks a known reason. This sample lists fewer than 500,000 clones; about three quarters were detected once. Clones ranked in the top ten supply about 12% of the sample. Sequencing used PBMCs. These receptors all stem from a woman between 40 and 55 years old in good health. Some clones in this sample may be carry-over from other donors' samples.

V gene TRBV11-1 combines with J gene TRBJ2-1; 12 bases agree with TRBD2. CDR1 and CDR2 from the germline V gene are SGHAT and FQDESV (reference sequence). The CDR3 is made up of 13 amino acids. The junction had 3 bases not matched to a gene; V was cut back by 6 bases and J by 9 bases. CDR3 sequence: CASRGTSGPEQFF. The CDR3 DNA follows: TGTGCCAGCAGGGGGACTAGCGGGCCTGAGCAGTTCTTC. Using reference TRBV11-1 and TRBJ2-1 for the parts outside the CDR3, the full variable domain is EAEVAQSPRYKITEKSQAVAFWCDPISGHATLYWYRQILGQGPELLVQFQDESVVDDSQLPKDRFSAERLKGVDSTLKIQPAELGDSAMYLCASRGTSGPEQFFGPGTRLTVL.

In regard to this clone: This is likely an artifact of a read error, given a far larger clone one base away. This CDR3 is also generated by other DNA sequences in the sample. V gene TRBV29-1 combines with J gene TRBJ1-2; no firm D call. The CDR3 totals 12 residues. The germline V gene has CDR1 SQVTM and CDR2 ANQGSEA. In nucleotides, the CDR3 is TGCAGCGTTGAAGACCATAACTATGGTTACACCTTC. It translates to CSVEDHNYGYTF.

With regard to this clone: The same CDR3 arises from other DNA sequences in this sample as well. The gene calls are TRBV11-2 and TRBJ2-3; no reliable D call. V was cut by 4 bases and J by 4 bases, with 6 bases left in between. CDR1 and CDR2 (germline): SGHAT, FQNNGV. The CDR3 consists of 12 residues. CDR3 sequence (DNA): TGTGCCAGCAGCTCCACGGCAGATACGCAGTATTTT. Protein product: CASSSTADTQYF.

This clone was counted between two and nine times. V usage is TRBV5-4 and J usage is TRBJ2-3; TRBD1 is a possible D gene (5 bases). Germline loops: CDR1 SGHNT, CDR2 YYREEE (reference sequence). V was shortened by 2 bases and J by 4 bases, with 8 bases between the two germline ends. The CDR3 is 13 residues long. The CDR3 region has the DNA TGTGCCAGCAGCTTAGACAGCTCAGATACGCAGTATTTT. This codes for CASSLDSSDTQYF.

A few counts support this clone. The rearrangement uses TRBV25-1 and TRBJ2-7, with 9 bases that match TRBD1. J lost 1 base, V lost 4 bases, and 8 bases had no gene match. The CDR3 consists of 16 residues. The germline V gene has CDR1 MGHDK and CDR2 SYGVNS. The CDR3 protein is CASSVRGQGISYEQYF. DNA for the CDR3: TGTGCCAGCAGTGTTAGAGGACAGGGGATTTCCTACGAGCAGTACTTC.

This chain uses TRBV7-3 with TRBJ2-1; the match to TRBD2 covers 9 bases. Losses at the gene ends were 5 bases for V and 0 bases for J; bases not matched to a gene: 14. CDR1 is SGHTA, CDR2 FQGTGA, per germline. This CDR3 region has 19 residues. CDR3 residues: CASSPRGLAGLSSYNEQFF. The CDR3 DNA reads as TGTGCCAGCAGCCCCCGCGGGCTAGCGGGACTTAGCTCCTACAATGAGCAGTTCTTC.

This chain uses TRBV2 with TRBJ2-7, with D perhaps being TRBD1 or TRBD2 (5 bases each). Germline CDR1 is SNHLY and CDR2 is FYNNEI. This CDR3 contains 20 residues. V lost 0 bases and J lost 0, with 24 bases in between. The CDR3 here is CASSEALHIGPGRFSYEQYF. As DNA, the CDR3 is TGTGCCAGCAGTGAAGCGCTTCATATAGGTCCGGGGCGATTCTCCTACGAGCAGTACTTC.

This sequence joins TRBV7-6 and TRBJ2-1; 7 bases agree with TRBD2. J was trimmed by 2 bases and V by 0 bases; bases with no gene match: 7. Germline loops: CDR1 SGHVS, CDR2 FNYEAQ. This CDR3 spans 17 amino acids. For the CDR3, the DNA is TGTGCCAGCAGCTTAGCAGTAGCTAGCGGCACCTACAATGAGCAGTTCTTC. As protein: CASSLAVASGTYNEQFF.

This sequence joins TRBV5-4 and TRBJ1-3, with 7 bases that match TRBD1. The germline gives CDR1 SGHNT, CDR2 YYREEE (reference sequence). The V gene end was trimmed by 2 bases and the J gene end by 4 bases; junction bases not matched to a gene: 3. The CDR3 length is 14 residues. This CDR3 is CASSFSGQGNTIYF. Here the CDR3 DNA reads TGTGCCAGCAGCTTCTCGGGACAGGGAAACACCATATATTTT.

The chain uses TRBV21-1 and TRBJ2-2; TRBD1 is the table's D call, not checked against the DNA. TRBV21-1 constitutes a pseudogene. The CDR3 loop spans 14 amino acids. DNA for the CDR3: TGTGCCAGCAGCCCAGAACATTACACCGGGGAGCTGTTTTTT. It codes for CASSPEHYTGELFF.

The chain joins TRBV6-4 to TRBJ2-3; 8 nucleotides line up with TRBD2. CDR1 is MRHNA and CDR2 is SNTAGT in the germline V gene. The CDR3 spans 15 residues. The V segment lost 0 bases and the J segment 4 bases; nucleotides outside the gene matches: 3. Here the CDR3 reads CASSDSAGAADTQYF. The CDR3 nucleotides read TGTGCCAGCAGTGACTCAGCGGGAGCGGCAGATACGCAGTATTTT.

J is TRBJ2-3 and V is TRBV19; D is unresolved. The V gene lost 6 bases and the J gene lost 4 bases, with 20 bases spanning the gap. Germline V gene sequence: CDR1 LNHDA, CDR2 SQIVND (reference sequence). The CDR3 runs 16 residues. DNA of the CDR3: TGTGCCAGTAGCCCCGGCGGACGAGCAGTTCCAGATACGCAGTATTTT. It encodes CASSPGGRAVPDTQYF.

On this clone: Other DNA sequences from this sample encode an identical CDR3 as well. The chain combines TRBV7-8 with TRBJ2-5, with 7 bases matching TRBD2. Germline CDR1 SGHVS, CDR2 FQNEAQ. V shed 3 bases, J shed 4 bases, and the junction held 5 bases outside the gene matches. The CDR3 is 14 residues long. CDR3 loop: CASSLGGRGETQYF. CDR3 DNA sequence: TGTGCCAGCAGCTTGGGCGGGAGAGGAGAGACCCAGTACTTC.